The subject of this entry is one TCR beta chain. Its specific antigen is unknown. Per-base qualities were not stored, and no clone one base away is much larger. Ficoll-Paque density gradient centrifugation was the method used to isolate PBMCs. This entry belongs to a study of T-cell memory formation after mild COVID-19 (dated by TCRdb to the early 2020s). With respect to the entire study: Most TCR sequence clusters were specific to one of the two donors. Longitudinal TCRalpha and TCRbeta repertoire sequencing tracked T-cell clones expanding and contracting after mild COVID-19 in a couple of donors. Two young, previously healthy adult volunteers made up the cohort, one male and one female. Summary of the overall study and its limitations: Contracting CD4+ clones appeared mostly in the CM and EM memory subsets, whereas CD8+ clones were enriched in EMRA. The study covered only a couple of mild cases, and larger cohorts including severe cases with pre-infection samples were considered necessary. Some responding clones were detected in pre-infection memory, which suggested that pre-existing cross-reactive memory T cells had joined the SARS-CoV-2 response. SARS-CoV-2 specificity of the second-wave clones peaking on day 37 was not confirmed. Clones contracting from day 15 to 85 had balanced CD4/CD8 phenotypes, while a second wave expanding from day 15 to 37 was biased towards CD4+.

Trimming removed 6 bases from V and 8 bases from J; the gene matches leave 13 bases unexplained. The CDR3 spans 15 residues, from the cysteine through the phenylalanine. Kept here is only the CDR3 DNA, which spans 45 bases and is read in frame from base 1. The CDR1 and CDR2 encoded by the germline V gene (reference sequence) are LNHDA and SQIVND. These reads were obtained on an Illumina NovaSeq 6000. TCRalpha and TCRbeta cDNA libraries were constructed by 5'RACE with constant-segment primers, with sample barcodes and unique molecular identifiers being introduced. RNA was extracted from every sample with Trizol reagent. Library amplification was performed in two PCR steps, and a second sample barcode and Illumina TruSeq adapters were introduced in the second step. The libraries were sequenced on an Illumina NovaSeq using 2 x 150 bp paired-end reads. Under the source paper's analysis protocol: Reads were demultiplexed and collapsed into UMI-guided consensus sequences with migec v1.2.7. Using mixcr v2.1.11, the UMI consensuses were aligned to TRA and TRB V and J templates and assembled into clonotypes. Clonotypes were classified as expanded or contracted when called significant by both edgeR and NoisET, with noise models trained on biological replicates. For edgeR calls, the cutoffs were a false discovery rate-adjusted p below 0.01 and a log2 fold-change threshold of 1. As an exploratory analysis of dynamics, PCA with hierarchical clustering was applied to max-normalized trajectories of the 1000 most abundant clonotypes. The CD4 or CD8 phenotype of responding clones was assigned using the separately sequenced CD4+ and CD8+ repertoires. Through fastp at Q25 and MiXCR, TCRdb rebuilt clones from the public reads, retaining in-frame beta chains. When rows share a CDR3 protein, they turn into one entry using the most common DNA and genes. The V and J calls shown here were made by TCRdb, not taken from the authors' results. The sample includes some 450,000 distinct CDR3 sequences, with over 15% observed a single time. Roughly 8% of the sample goes to the ten largest clones.

Recombination linked TRBV19 to TRBJ2-1, with 7 central nucleotides matching TRBD2. Sequencing was performed on PBMCs or a T cell subset sorted from them (not recorded which). The receptor's source is an adult woman who had mild COVID-19 (a few samples of this study predate the infection). The sample titles of this study are shuffled in the database, so cell type and time point are left out; the donor was told from shared clones. The nucleotides are TGTGCCAGTAGCTGGTTGGGCGGGAGTAGGGATGAGCAGTTCTTC. The translation is CASSWLGGSRDEQFF.